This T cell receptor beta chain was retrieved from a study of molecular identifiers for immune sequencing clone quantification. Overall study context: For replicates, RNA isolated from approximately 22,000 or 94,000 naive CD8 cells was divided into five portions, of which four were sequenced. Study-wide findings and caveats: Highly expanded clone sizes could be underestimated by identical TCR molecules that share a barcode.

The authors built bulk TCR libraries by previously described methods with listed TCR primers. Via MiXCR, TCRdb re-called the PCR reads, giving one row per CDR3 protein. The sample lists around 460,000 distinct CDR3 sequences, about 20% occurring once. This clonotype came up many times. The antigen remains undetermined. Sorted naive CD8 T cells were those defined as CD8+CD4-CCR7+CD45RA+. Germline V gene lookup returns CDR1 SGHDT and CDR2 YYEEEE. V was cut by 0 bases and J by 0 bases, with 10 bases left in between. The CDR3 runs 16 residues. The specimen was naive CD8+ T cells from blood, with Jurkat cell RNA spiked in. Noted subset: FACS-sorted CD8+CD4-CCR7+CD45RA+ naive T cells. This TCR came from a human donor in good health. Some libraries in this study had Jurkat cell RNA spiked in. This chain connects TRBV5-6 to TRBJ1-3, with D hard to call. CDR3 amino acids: CASSLGQPDSGNTIYF. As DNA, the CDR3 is TGTGCCAGCAGCTTGGGGCAGCCGGACTCTGGAAACACCATATATTTT. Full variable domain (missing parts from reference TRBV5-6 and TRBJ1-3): DAGVTQSPTHLIKTRGQQVTLRCSPKSGHDTVSWYQQALGQGPQFIFQYYEEEERQRGNFPDRFSGHQFPNYSSELNVNALLLGDSALYLCASSLGQPDSGNTIYFGEGSWLTVV.